The rows below give T cell receptor beta chains drawn from one sample of a study of blood T cells in healthy people across ages. MiXCR was run by TCRdb on the 5' RACE reads, yielding one entry per CDR3 protein. The sample holds over a million distinct CDR3 sequences, around 59% seen once. Specimen: blood. These receptor sequences come from a man between 18 and 35 years old in good health. CDR3s include the opening cysteine and the closing phenylalanine or tryptophan. Each record gives: V gene, D gene, clone size, J gene, CDR3 protein, CDR3 DNA. The D gene is left open where the match is weak. Size tells how often a clone was seen (once, few, many) or the class of an expanded clone, and some rows leave it out.

TRBV4-3,TRBD2,.,TRBJ2-7,CASSRGSGGGEQYF,TGCGCCAGCAGCCGAGGGAGCGGGGGTGGCGAGCAGTACTTC
TRBV6-2/TRBV6-3,.,.,TRBJ1-5,CASRKDSSNQPQHF,TGTGCCAGCAGGAAAGACAGCAGCAATCAGCCCCAGCATTTT
TRBV27,TRBD2,.,TRBJ2-2,CASSFLLAGNTGELFF,TGTGCCAGCAGTTTCCTCCTAGCGGGGAACACCGGGGAGCTGTTTTTT
TRBV6-5,TRBD1,.,TRBJ2-3,CASSYVVWDRTNADTQYF,TGTGCCAGCAGTTATGTTGTCTGGGACAGGACGAACGCAGATACGCAGTATTTT
TRBV7-6,.,few,TRBJ1-4,CASSLDPATNEKLFF,TGTGCCAGCAGCTTAGACCCTGCAACTAATGAAAAACTGTTTTTT
TRBV29-1,TRBD2,once,TRBJ2-7,CSGILAGVLDEQYF,TGCAGCGGAATACTAGCGGGAGTTCTGGATGAGCAGTACTTC
TRBV4-2,.,few,TRBJ2-1,CASSQETGDGGEQFF,TGTGCCAGCAGCCAAGAAACGGGGGATGGTGGTGAGCAGTTCTTC
TRBV27,.,once,TRBJ2-7,CASSTLDQTYEQYF,TGTGCCAGCAGCACCCTGGACCAAACCTACGAGCAGTACTTC
TRBV14,TRBD1,.,TRBJ2-3,CASSQEGWQGADTQYF,TGTGCCAGCAGCCAAGAAGGGTGGCAGGGGGCAGATACGCAGTATTTT
TRBV6-1,TRBD2,.,TRBJ2-1,CASSDIGGGAFEQFF,TGTGCCAGCAGTGATATTGGCGGGGGGGCCTTTGAGCAGTTCTTC
TRBV15,.,.,TRBJ2-3,CATSRGEGGRDTQYF,TGTGCCACCAGCAGAGGCGAAGGTGGGAGAGATACGCAGTATTTT
TRBV2,.,.,TRBJ2-3,CASSAEGRSTDTQYF,TGTGCCAGCAGCGCCGAAGGGCGGAGCACAGATACGCAGTATTTT
TRBV29-1,.,.,TRBJ2-4,CSVVLAASGIQYF,TGCAGCGTTGTTTTGGCAGCGTCGGGCATTCAGTACTTC
TRBV4-3,TRBD1,few,TRBJ1-5,CASSQDPGTGRWPQHF,TGCGCCAGCAGCCAAGATCCCGGGACAGGCCGTTGGCCCCAGCATTTT
TRBV6-1,.,few,TRBJ2-7,CASRDLRNEQYF,TGTGCCAGCAGGGACTTGAGAAACGAGCAGTACTTC
TRBV2,.,.,TRBJ1-6,CASISGHGGSPLHF,TGTGCCAGCATCTCCGGGCATGGGGGTTCACCCCTCCACTTT
TRBV12-3/TRBV12-4,TRBD1,.,TRBJ1-1,CASSLAGGLFEAFF,TGTGCCAGCAGTTTAGCAGGGGGCCTTTTTGAAGCTTTCTTT
TRBV29-1,.,.,TRBJ2-1,CSVRGLLEDKQFF,TGCAGCGTTCGAGGGCTACTAGAGGATAAGCAGTTCTTC
TRBV20-1,.,.,TRBJ2-1,CSARGTGTQSYNEQFF,TGCAGTGCTAGGGGCACCGGGACACAGTCCTACAATGAGCAGTTCTTC
TRBV27,.,.,TRBJ1-6,CASALPDSPLHF,TGTGCCAGCGCATTACCGGATTCACCCCTCCACTTT
TRBV29-1,TRBD1,.,TRBJ2-4,CSVEAGQGNIQYF,TGCAGCGTTGAAGCGGGACAGGGAAACATTCAGTACTTC
TRBV7-6,.,.,TRBJ1-2,CASSGRGTTNYGYTF,TGTGCCAGCAGCGGTAGGGGAACTACTAACTATGGCTACACCTTC
TRBV28,.,.,TRBJ2-3,CASPPGGAGGYDTQYF,TGTGCCAGCCCACCCGGGGGGGCAGGGGGCTATGATACGCAGTATTTT
TRBV9,.,.,TRBJ2-3,CASGRAGLSTDTQYF,TGTGCCAGCGGCCGCGCAGGGTTAAGCACAGATACGCAGTATTTT
TRBV7-9,.,.,TRBJ2-7,CASSPASVHEQYF,TGTGCCAGCAGCCCCGCCTCCGTCCACGAGCAGTACTTC
TRBV20-1,.,.,TRBJ2-3,CSAPNIDTQYF,TGCAGTGCTCCTAATATAGATACGCAGTATTTT
TRBV6-1,TRBD1,.,TRBJ1-5,CASSDFPGTGGQPQHF,TGTGCCAGCAGTGATTTCCCGGGGACAGGGGGTCAGCCCCAGCATTTT
TRBV5-1,.,.,TRBJ2-7,CASSSGQGLHEQYF,TGCGCCAGCAGCTCGGGACAAGGGCTCCACGAGCAGTACTTC
TRBV20-1,TRBD1,.,TRBJ2-7,CSASLRDRVVGEQYF,TGCAGTGCTTCCCTCCGGGACAGGGTTGTGGGCGAGCAGTACTTC
TRBV28,TRBD1,.,TRBJ1-5,CASSTDRADQPQHF,TGTGCCAGCAGTACGGACAGGGCCGATCAGCCCCAGCATTTT
TRBV4-2,.,.,TRBJ2-1,CASGPPSSYNEQFF,TGTGCCAGCGGACCTCCAAGCTCCTACAATGAGCAGTTCTTC
TRBV12-3/TRBV12-4,TRBD2,.,TRBJ2-7,CASSPRTSGSGNEQYF,TGTGCCAGCAGTCCACGGACTAGCGGGAGTGGGAACGAGCAGTACTTC
TRBV7-2,TRBD1,few,TRBJ1-4,CASSPGQGASANEKLFF,TGTGCCAGCAGCCCTGGACAGGGGGCAAGTGCTAATGAAAAACTGTTTTTT
TRBV29-1,.,few,TRBJ1-2,CSFSGTYGYTF,TGCAGCTTTTCCGGGACCTATGGCTACACCTTC
TRBV6-2/TRBV6-3,.,.,TRBJ1-2,CASSYWGYGYIF,TGTGCCAGCAGTTACTGGGGTTATGGCTACATCTTC
TRBV4-3,.,.,TRBJ2-7,CASSQDLARAFYEQYF,TGCGCCAGCAGCCAAGATTTAGCCCGAGCCTTCTACGAGCAGTACTTC
TRBV5-1,.,.,TRBJ2-5,CASSLIGGVQETQYF,TGCGCCAGCAGCTTGATAGGGGGGGTTCAAGAGACCCAGTACTTC
TRBV28,.,once,TRBJ2-7,CASNRLSELYEQYF,TGTGCCAGCAACAGACTATCGGAACTCTACGAGCAGTACTTC
TRBV12-3/TRBV12-4,.,few,TRBJ2-7,CGCGGEQYF,TGTGGATGTGGCGGGGAGCAGTACTTC
TRBV5-1,.,.,TRBJ2-3,CASSLSPEGPDTQYF,TGCGCCAGCAGCTTGTCGCCCGAGGGTCCAGATACGCAGTATTTT
TRBV7-2,.,.,TRBJ2-7,CASSLEAGTVSYEQYF,TGTGCCAGCAGCTTAGAGGCTGGGACGGTTTCCTACGAGCAGTACTTC
TRBV27,TRBD1,.,TRBJ1-2,CASSSWTGGYGYTF,TGTGCCAGCAGTTCATGGACAGGGGGCTATGGCTACACCTTC
TRBV27,TRBD2,.,TRBJ2-1,CASSSGTSGRVEQFF,TGTGCCAGCAGTTCCGGGACTAGCGGGAGGGTTGAGCAGTTCTTC
TRBV20-1,TRBD1,.,TRBJ1-2,CSARFRTGNYGYTF,TGCAGTGCTAGATTTCGGACAGGGAACTATGGCTACACCTTC
TRBV7-2,TRBD2,once,TRBJ2-7,CASSASGGPYNEQYF,TGTGCCAGCAGCGCAAGCGGGGGTCCCTACAATGAGCAGTACTTC
TRBV5-6,TRBD2,few,TRBJ2-5,CASSLASGETQYF,TGTGCCAGCAGCTTGGCTAGCGGGGAGACCCAGTACTTC